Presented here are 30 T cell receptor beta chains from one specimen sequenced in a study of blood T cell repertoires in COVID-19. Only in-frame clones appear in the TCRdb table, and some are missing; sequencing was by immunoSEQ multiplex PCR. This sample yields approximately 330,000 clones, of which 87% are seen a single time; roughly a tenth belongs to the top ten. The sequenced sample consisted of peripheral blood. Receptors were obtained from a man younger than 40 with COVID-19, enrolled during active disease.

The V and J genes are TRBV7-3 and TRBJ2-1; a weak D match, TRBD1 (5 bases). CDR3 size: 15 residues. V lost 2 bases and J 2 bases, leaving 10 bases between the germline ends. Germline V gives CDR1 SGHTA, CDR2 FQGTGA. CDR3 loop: CASSLGQGTYNEQFF. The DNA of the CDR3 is TGTGCCAGCAGCTTAGGTCAGGGTACCTACAATGAGCAGTTCTTC.

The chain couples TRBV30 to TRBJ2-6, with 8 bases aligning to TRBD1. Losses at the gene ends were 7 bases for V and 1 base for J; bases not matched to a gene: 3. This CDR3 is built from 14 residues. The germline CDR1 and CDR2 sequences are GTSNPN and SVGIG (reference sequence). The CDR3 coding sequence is TGTGCCTTACGGACAGGGTCTGGGGCCAACGTCCTGACTTTC. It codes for CALRTGSGANVLTF.

The CDR3 spells CASSLAGGLTGDEQYF. DNA of the CDR3: TGTGCCAGCAGCTTAGCGGGAGGGCTAACGGGGGACGAGCAGTACTTC. V and J are TRBV7-2 and TRBJ2-7; TRBD2 matches at 7 bases. The V segment lost 0 bases and the J segment 5 bases; nucleotides outside the gene matches: 10. The CDR3 runs to 16 residues. Germline values: CDR1 SGHTA, CDR2 FQGNSA.

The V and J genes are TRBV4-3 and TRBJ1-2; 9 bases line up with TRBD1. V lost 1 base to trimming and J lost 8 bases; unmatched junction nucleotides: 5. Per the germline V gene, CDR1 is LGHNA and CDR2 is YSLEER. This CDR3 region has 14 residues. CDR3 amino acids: CASSQVLGQGGYTF. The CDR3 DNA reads TGCGCCAGCAGCCAAGTTCTGGGACAGGGAGGCTACACCTTC.

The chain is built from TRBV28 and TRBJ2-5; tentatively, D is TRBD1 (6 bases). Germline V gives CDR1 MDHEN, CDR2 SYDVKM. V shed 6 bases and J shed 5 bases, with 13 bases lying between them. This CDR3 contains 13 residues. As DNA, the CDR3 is TGTGCCAGCAGACCTACAGGGCTGGAGACCCAGTACTTC. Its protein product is CASRPTGLETQYF.

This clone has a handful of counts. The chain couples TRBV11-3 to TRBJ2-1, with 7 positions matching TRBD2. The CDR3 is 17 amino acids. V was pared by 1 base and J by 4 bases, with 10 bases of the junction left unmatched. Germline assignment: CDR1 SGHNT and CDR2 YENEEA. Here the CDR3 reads CASSLGHGASGYNEQFF. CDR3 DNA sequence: TGTGCCAGCAGCTTAGGTCATGGGGCTAGCGGTTACAATGAGCAGTTCTTC.

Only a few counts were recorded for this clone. The CDR3 DNA reads TGCGCCAGCAGCTTGGGAGACAGGACGAACACTGAAGCTTTCTTT. Residues: CASSLGDRTNTEAFF. The J gene is TRBJ1-1, the V gene TRBV5-1, with D possibly matching TRBD1 (6 bases). CDR3 length: 15 residues. V was shortened by 0 bases and J by 1 base, with 10 bases between the two germline ends. Germline loops: CDR1 SGHRS, CDR2 YFSETQ.

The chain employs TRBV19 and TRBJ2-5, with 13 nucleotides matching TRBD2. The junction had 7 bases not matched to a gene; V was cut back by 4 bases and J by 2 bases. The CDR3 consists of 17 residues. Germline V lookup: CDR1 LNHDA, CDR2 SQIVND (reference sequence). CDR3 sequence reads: CASSTWTSGSGQETQYF. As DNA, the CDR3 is TGTGCCAGTAGTACCTGGACTAGCGGGAGTGGGCAAGAGACCCAGTACTTC.

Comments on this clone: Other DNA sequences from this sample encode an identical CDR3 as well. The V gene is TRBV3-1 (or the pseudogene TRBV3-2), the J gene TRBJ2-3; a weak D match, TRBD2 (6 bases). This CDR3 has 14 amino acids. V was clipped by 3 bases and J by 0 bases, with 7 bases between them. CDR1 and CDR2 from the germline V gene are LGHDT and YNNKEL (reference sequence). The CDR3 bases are TGTGCCAGCAGCCAGCGGGGAAGCACAGATACGCAGTATTTT. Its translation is CASSQRGSTDTQYF.

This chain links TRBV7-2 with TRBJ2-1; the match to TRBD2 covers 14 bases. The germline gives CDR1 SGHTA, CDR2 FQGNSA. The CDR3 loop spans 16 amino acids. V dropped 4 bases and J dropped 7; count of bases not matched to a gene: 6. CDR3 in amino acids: CASSSRGTSGRNEQFF. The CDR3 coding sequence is TGTGCCAGCAGCTCCAGAGGGACTAGCGGGAGAAATGAGCAGTTCTTC.

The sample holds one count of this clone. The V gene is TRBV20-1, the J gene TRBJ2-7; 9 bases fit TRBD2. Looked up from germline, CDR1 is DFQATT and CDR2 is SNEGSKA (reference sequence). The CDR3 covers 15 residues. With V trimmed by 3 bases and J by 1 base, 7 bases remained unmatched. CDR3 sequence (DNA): TGCAGTGCTAGTCGGTTAGCGGGGGAGTCCTACGAGCAGTACTTC. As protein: CSASRLAGESYEQYF.

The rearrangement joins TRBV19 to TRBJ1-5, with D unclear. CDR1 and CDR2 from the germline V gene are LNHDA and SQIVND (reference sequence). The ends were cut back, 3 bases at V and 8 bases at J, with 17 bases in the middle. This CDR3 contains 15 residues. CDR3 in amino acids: CASSIPSGFREPQHF. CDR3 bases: TGTGCCAGTAGTATCCCCTCCGGGTTTCGGGAGCCCCAGCATTTT.

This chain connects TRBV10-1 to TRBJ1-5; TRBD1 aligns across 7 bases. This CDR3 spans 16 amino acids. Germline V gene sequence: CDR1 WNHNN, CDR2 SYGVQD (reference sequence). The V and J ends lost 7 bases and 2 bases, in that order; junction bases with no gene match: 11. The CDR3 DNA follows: TGCGCCAGCAAAGAGGTACAGGGGTTAGGCAATCAGCCCCAGCATTTT. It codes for CASKEVQGLGNQPQHF.

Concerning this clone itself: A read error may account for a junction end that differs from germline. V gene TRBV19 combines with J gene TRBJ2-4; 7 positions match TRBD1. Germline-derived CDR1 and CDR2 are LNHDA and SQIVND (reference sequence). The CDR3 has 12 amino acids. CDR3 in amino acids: CASSDRDRDPLF. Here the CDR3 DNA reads TGTGCCAGTAGTGACCGGGACAGAGACCCTCTCTTC.

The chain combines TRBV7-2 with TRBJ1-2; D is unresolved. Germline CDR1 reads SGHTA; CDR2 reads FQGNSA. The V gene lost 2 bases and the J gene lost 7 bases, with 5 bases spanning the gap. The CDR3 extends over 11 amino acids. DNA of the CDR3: TGTGCCAGCAGCTTAAACGGTGGCTACACCTTC. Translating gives CASSLNGGYTF.

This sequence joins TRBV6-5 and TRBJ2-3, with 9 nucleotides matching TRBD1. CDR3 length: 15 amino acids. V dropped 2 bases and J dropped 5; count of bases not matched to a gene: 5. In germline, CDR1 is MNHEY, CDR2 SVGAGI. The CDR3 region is CASSYDGTGRDTQYF. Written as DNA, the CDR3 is TGTGCCAGCAGTTACGACGGGACAGGGAGAGATACGCAGTATTTT.

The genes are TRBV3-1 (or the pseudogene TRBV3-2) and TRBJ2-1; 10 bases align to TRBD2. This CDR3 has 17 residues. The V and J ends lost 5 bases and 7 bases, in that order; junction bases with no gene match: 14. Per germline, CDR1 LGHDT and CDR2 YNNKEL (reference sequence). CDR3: CASSTRTSGSCRNEQFF. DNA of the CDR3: TGTGCCAGCAGCACCCGGACTAGCGGATCTTGCCGAAATGAGCAGTTCTTC.

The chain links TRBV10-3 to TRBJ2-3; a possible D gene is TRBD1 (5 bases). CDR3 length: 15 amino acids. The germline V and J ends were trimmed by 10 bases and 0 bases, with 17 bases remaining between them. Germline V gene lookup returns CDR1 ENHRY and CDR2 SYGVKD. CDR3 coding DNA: TGTGCCACTATGGGGCGACTGGAGAGCACAGATACGCAGTATTTT. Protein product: CATMGRLESTDTQYF.

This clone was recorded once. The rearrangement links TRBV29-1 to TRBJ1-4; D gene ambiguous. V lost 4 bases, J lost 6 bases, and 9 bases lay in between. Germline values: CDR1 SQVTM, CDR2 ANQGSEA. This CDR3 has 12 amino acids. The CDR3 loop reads CSVGQRDEKLFF. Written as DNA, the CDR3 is TGCAGCGTTGGGCAGCGGGATGAAAAACTGTTTTTT.

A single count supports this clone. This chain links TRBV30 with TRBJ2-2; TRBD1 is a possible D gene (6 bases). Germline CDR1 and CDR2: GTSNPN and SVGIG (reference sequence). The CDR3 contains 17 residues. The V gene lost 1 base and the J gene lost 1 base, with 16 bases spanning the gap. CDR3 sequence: CAWSALQGRLNTGELFF. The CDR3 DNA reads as TGTGCCTGGAGTGCCCTACAGGGACGTTTGAACACCGGGGAGCTGTTTTTT.

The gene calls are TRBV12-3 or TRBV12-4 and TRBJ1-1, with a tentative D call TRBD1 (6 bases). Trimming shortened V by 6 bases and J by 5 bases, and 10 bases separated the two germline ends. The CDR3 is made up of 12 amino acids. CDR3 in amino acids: CASRPRGTEAFF. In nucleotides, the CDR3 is TGTGCCAGCAGACCTAGGGGGACTGAAGCTTTCTTT.

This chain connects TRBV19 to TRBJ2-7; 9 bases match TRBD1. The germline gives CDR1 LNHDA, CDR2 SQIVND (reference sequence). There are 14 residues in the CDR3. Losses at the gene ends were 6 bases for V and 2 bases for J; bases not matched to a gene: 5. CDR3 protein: CASSLTGGTYEQYF. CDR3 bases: TGTGCCAGTAGCCTCACAGGGGGCACCTACGAGCAGTACTTC.

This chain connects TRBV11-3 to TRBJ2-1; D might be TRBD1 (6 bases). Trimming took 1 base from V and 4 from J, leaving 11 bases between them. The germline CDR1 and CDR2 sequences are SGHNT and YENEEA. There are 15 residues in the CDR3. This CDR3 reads CASSLGGTSYNEQFF. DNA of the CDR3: TGTGCCAGCAGCTTAGGGGGGACAAGTTACAATGAGCAGTTCTTC.

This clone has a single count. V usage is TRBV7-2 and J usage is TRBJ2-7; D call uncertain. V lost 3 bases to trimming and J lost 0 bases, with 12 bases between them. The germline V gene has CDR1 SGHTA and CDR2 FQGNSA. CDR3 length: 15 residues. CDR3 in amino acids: CASSFPGRISYEQYF. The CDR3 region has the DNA TGTGCCAGCAGCTTTCCGGGTCGGATCTCCTACGAGCAGTACTTC.

The CDR3 loop reads CASSQTGIQETQYF. The CDR3 DNA is TGTGCCAGCAGCCAAACGGGGATCCAAGAGACCCAGTACTTC. The V and J genes are TRBV3-1 (or the pseudogene TRBV3-2) and TRBJ2-5, with D perhaps matching TRBD2 (5 bases). This CDR3 is built from 14 residues. Trimming took 2 bases from V and 1 from J, leaving 8 bases between them. Germline CDR1 and CDR2: LGHDT and YNNKEL (reference sequence).

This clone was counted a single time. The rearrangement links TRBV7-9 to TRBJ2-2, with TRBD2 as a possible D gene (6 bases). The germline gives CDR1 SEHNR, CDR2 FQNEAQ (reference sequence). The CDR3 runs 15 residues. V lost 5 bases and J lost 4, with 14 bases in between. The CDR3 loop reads CASSNRDWGTGELFF. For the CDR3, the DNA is TGTGCCAGCAGCAACCGGGACTGGGGCACCGGGGAGCTGTTTTTT.

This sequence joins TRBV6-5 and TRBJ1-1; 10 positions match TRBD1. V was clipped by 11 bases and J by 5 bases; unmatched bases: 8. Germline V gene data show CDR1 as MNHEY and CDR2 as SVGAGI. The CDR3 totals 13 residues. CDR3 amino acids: CACRQGAGTEAFF. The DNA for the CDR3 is TGTGCCTGCCGACAGGGGGCTGGTACTGAAGCTTTCTTT.

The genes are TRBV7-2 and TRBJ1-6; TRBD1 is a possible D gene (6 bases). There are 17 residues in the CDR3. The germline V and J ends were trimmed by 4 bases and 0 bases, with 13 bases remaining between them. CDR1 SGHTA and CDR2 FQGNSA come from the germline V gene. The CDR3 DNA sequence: TGTGCCAGCAGCTGGGACACGCATAGCTCCTATAATTCACCCCTCCACTTT. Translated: CASSWDTHSSYNSPLHF.

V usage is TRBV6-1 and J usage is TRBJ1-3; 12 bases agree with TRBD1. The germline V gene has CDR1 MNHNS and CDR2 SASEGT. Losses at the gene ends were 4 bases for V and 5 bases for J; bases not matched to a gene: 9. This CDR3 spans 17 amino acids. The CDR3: CASSAHRDRGRRNTIYF. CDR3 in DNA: TGTGCCAGCAGTGCACACCGGGACAGGGGGCGCAGAAACACCATATATTTT.

CDR3 residues: CASSRDRGRKGNQPQHF. The CDR3 nucleotides are TGTGCCAGCAGCCGGGACAGGGGGCGAAAAGGAAATCAGCCCCAGCATTTT. The rearrangement links TRBV7-9 to TRBJ1-5, with 12 nucleotides matching TRBD1. V dropped 5 bases and J dropped 4; count of bases not matched to a gene: 9. CDR1 and CDR2 from the germline V gene are SEHNR and FQNEAQ (reference sequence). The CDR3 loop spans 17 amino acids.